The 21 T cell receptor beta chains below come from one sample, sequenced in a study of beta chain features in type 1 diabetes (dated by TCRdb to about 2018). Library generation was performed with the immunoSEQ multiplex PCR assay. The entire isolated RNA was reverse transcribed using the High Capacity cDNA Reverse Transcription Kit, and thus expressed TCRB transcripts were sequenced. In its TCRdb copy, this immuneACCESS table keeps in-frame sequences only and misses some clones. Where compared with another copy, unresolved V genes explain less than half of these, and the others have no known cause. In all, the sample holds about 150,000 clones, and 7.5% to 10% of those were seen once. Of the sample, approximately 0.65% is held by the ten largest clones. The sample comprised central memory CD4+ T cells from blood. Receptors were obtained from a man between 18 and 29 years old in good health.

This sequence joins TRBV7-3 and TRBJ2-2; D perhaps matches TRBD2 (6 bases). The CDR3 sequence is 15 residues long. Germline V gene lookup returns CDR1 SGHTA and CDR2 FQGTGA. Trimming shortened V by 4 bases and J by 0 bases, and 9 bases separated the two germline ends. The CDR3 spells CASSSDYANTGELFF. CDR3 coding DNA: TGTGCCAGCAGCTCGGACTACGCGAACACCGGGGAGCTGTTTTTT.

This chain joins TRBV4-1 and TRBJ2-7, with TRBD2 identical over 12 bases. The CDR3 extends over 15 amino acids. After removal of 4 bases from V and 7 bases from J, the junction contained 8 bases not matched to a gene. Germline V gene lookup returns CDR1 MGHRA and CDR2 YSYEKL. The DNA for the CDR3 is TGCGCCAGCAGCCGTGGACTAGCGGGGTCCGGGGAGCAGTACTTC. This codes for CASSRGLAGSGEQYF.

There are many counts of this clone. The V call is TRBV30, the J call TRBJ2-7, with 7 bases matching TRBD1. There are 14 residues in the CDR3. With V trimmed by 0 bases and J by 3 bases, 5 bases remained unmatched. Germline assignment: CDR1 GTSNPN and CDR2 SVGIG (reference sequence). This CDR3 reads CAWSVPGQNYEQYF. The CDR3 region has the DNA TGTGCCTGGAGTGTTCCGGGACAGAACTACGAGCAGTACTTC.

The gene calls are TRBV5-4 and TRBJ2-1; 9 bases fit TRBD1. The germline V gene encodes CDR1 SGHNT and CDR2 YYREEE (reference sequence). The length of the CDR3 is 17 residues. The ends lost 4 bases at V and 0 bases at J; junction bases unmatched: 8. The CDR3 reads CASSQETGGNSYNEQFF. The CDR3 DNA sequence: TGTGCCAGCAGCCAAGAAACAGGGGGCAACTCCTACAATGAGCAGTTCTTC.

This clone showed up just a few times. The chain recombines TRBV5-4 with TRBJ2-1; D is possibly TRBD1 (5 bases). V was trimmed by 3 bases and J by 8 bases, leaving 12 bases between them. The germline V gene encodes CDR1 SGHNT and CDR2 YYREEE (reference sequence). The CDR3 length is 13 residues. The CDR3 region has the DNA TGTGCCAGCAGCTCGATAGGGGTGGATGAGCAGTTCTTC. Amino acids: CASSSIGVDEQFF. The entire variable domain, with the rest obtained from reference TRBV5-4 and TRBJ2-1, is as follows: ETGVTQSPTHLIKTRGQQVTLRCSSQSGHNTVSWYQQALGQGPQFIFQYYREEENGRGNFPPRFSGLQFPNYSSELNVNALELDDSALYLCASSSIGVDEQFFGPGTRLTVL.

The table lists this clone with a count of one. The gene calls are TRBV28 and TRBJ2-7; no definite D call. CDR3 size: 13 residues. Trimming pared 7 bases from V and 3 bases from J, leaving 13 bases between. Per the germline V gene, CDR1 is MDHEN and CDR2 is SYDVKM. In DNA form, the CDR3 reads TGTGCCAGCAATCTTCCCGGTTTCTACGAGCAGTACTTC. Amino acid sequence: CASNLPGFYEQYF.

This clone was counted a few times. The CDR3: CASSFFSAEGNEQFF. In DNA form, the CDR3 reads TGTGCCAGCAGCTTTTTCTCAGCGGAGGGCAATGAGCAGTTCTTC. The chain links TRBV11-1 to TRBJ2-1; D possibly corresponds to TRBD2 (6 bases). This CDR3 contains 15 residues. The V end lost 3 bases, the J end lost 6 bases, and 15 bases lay between the germline ends. Germline CDR1 and CDR2: SGHAT and FQDESV (reference sequence).

The CDR3 loop is CASSVLAYEQYF. CDR3 coding DNA: TGTGCCAGCAGCGTACTAGCTTACGAGCAGTACTTC. The gene calls are TRBV7-2 and TRBJ2-7, with D perhaps matching TRBD2 (6 bases). V gave up 5 bases and J gave up 4 bases, with 9 bases separating them. Per the germline V gene, CDR1 is SGHTA and CDR2 is FQGNSA. The CDR3 consists of 12 residues. The full variable domain, completed using reference TRBV7-2 and TRBJ2-7, is GAGVSQSPSNKVTEKGKDVELRCDPISGHTALYWYRQSLGQGLEFLIYFQGNSAPDKSGLPSDRFSAERTGGSVSTLTIQRTQQEDSAVYLCASSVLAYEQYFGPGTRLTVT.

This chain connects TRBV10-3 to TRBJ2-6, with TRBD2 as a possible D gene (5 bases). Trimming removed 0 bases from V and 5 bases from J, with 8 bases in between. Germline CDR1 and CDR2: ENHRY and SYGVKD. The CDR3 is 15 amino acids. CDR3 nucleotides: TGTGCCATCAGTGAGTCCGGGGATAGGGCCAACGTCCTGACTTTC. Translation: CAISESGDRANVLTF.

There are a few counts of this clone. The chain couples TRBV6-6 to TRBJ2-5; a weak D match, TRBD1 (6 bases). The CDR3 sequence is 13 residues long. With 6 bases removed from V and 5 bases from J, the gap between germline ends came to 13 bases. Germline CDR1 reads MNHNY; CDR2 reads SVGAGI (reference sequence). This CDR3 reads CASSSTGPETQYF. The CDR3 DNA follows: TGTGCCAGCAGCTCAACAGGGCCGGAGACCCAGTACTTC.

This chain uses TRBV19 with TRBJ2-3, with unresolved D. The ends were cut back, 1 base at V and 2 bases at J, with 4 bases in the middle. This CDR3 contains 13 residues. Germline CDR1 and CDR2: LNHDA and SQIVND (reference sequence). The CDR3 sequence: CASSIVNTDTQYF. CDR3 nucleotide sequence: TGTGCCAGTAGTATAGTAAACACAGATACGCAGTATTTT.

The chain couples TRBV27 to TRBJ2-1, with 7 positions matching TRBD2. Germline V gene lookup returns CDR1 MNHEY and CDR2 SMNVEV (reference sequence). Unmatched junction bases numbered 5, after V lost 6 bases and J lost 6 bases. This CDR3 has 13 residues. The CDR3 bases are TGTGCCAGCAGGACTAGCCACGGCAATGAGCAGTTCTTC. Protein: CASRTSHGNEQFF.

This clone was seen at least ten times. The CDR3 reads CASSVASGGNNEQFF. The CDR3 bases are TGTGCCAGCAGCGTAGCGAGCGGAGGCAACAATGAGCAGTTCTTC. The chain uses TRBV9 and TRBJ2-1, with D possibly matching TRBD2 (5 bases). CDR3 length: 15 amino acids. The germline gives CDR1 SGDLS, CDR2 YYNGEE. With 0 bases removed from V and 5 bases from J, the gap between germline ends came to 12 bases.

This clone showed up just a few times. The identical CDR3 is also encoded by other nucleotide sequences in the sample. This sequence joins TRBV7-9 and TRBJ2-3; D is ambiguous. Germline V gene data show CDR1 as SEHNR and CDR2 as FQNEAQ (reference sequence). V shed 4 bases and J shed 6 bases, with 8 bases lying between them. The CDR3 consists of 12 residues. The CDR3, as DNA: TGTGCCAGCAGCTACTCTACTGATACGCAGTATTTT. This sequence encodes CASSYSTDTQYF.

The rearrangement joins TRBV7-2 to TRBJ2-1, with 12 bases that match TRBD2. The CDR3 runs to 18 residues. Germline V gene data show CDR1 as SGHTA and CDR2 as FQGNSA. V trimming: 5 bases; J trimming: 4 bases; junction bases outside the gene matches: 12. CDR3 region: CASSRKLSGTSGYNEQFF. CDR3 bases: TGTGCCAGCAGCCGGAAACTCTCCGGGACTAGCGGGTACAATGAGCAGTTCTTC.

This clone was seen at least ten times. V and J are TRBV9 and TRBJ2-1; 7 bases map to TRBD2. Germline trimming cut 4 bases from V and 2 bases from J; bases unmatched to any gene: 6. CDR1 is SGDLS and CDR2 is YYNGEE in the germline V gene. The CDR3 consists of 15 residues. In DNA, the CDR3 is TGTGCCAGCAGCCCAACCGGGACTACCTACAATGAGCAGTTCTTC. Translating gives CASSPTGTTYNEQFF.

This clone turned up a few times. This chain links TRBV21-1 with TRBJ2-1; the table gives TRBD2 as D, unverified against the DNA. TRBV21-1 counts as a pseudogene. The CDR3 is 18 residues long. This CDR3 is CASTPKAAGGPIYNEQFF. CDR3 bases: TGTGCCAGCACCCCTAAAGCAGCGGGGGGGCCGATTTACAATGAGCAGTTCTTC.

V is TRBV13 and J is TRBJ2-1; tentatively, D is TRBD2 (6 bases). This CDR3 contains 14 residues. V dropped 0 bases and J dropped 13 bases, with 16 bases sitting between them. Germline assignment: CDR1 PRHDT and CDR2 FYEKMQ (reference sequence). The CDR3 is CASSLGLARGKQFF. The CDR3, as DNA: TGTGCCAGCAGCTTAGGACTAGCCCGTGGGAAACAGTTCTTC.

The chain is built from TRBV19 and TRBJ1-1; a weak D match, TRBD1 (5 bases). V lost 5 bases and J lost 5, with 9 bases in between. Germline assignment: CDR1 LNHDA and CDR2 SQIVND (reference sequence). The CDR3 is 12 residues long. CDR3 amino acids: CASSEGRTEAFF. The DNA of the CDR3 is TGTGCCAGTAGTGAGGGGAGGACTGAAGCTTTCTTT.

The sample holds a few counts of this clone. V usage is TRBV27 and J usage is TRBJ2-2, with a weak D call TRBD1 (6 bases). The CDR3 contains 17 residues. Trimming took off 1 base at V and 3 bases at J, with 15 bases between the two ends. From germline, CDR1 is MNHEY and CDR2 SMNVEV (reference sequence). The CDR3 DNA reads TGTGCCAGCAGTTTATGGGGCAGGGGTGCGGACACCGGGGAGCTGTTTTTT. It translates to CASSLWGRGADTGELFF.

The sample holds a few counts of this clone. This chain joins TRBV7-8 and TRBJ2-5; 10 bases fit TRBD2. The CDR3 length is 16 residues. J was trimmed by 1 base and V by 8 bases; bases with no gene match: 10. Germline V gene lookup returns CDR1 SGHVS and CDR2 FQNEAQ. CDR3 sequence reads: CASSTVVAGGQETQYF. CDR3 DNA: TGTGCCAGCTCGACGGTGGTAGCGGGGGGCCAAGAGACCCAGTACTTC.